Below, 14 T cell receptor beta chains from the same sample are listed, as sequenced in a study of blood T cell repertoires in COVID-19. Repertoires were generated with immunoSEQ multiplex PCR, while TCRdb's copy carries only in-frame clones and drops some. Among 85,000 to 130,000 clones listed, approximately 88% were seen once. Material: peripheral blood. Source of these receptors: a human donor in a cohort sampled during active COVID-19.

The V gene is TRBV19, the J gene TRBJ1-1; D is perhaps TRBD1 (6 bases). This CDR3 comprises 16 residues. V was cut by 7 bases and J by 5 bases, with 23 bases left in between. CDR1 LNHDA and CDR2 SQIVND come from the germline V gene (reference sequence). The CDR3 sequence: CASNLGDTYLGTEAFF. For the CDR3, the DNA is TGTGCCAGTAACCTAGGGGACACTTACTTGGGGACTGAAGCTTTCTTT.

The chain couples TRBV19 to TRBJ2-3; D gene uncertain. CDR3 length: 13 amino acids. Trimming removed 3 bases from V and 6 bases from J, with 10 bases in between. Germline CDR1 is LNHDA and CDR2 is SQIVND (reference sequence). CDR3 nucleotides: TGTGCCAGTAGTATCCGAGACTTGGATACGCAGTATTTT. This translates into CASSIRDLDTQYF.

The V gene is TRBV5-1, the J gene TRBJ2-7; 10 nucleotides line up with TRBD1. From germline, CDR1 is SGHRS and CDR2 YFSETQ. After removal of 0 bases from V and 2 bases from J, the junction contained 2 bases not matched to a gene. The CDR3 runs 15 residues. The CDR3 bases are TGCGCCAGCAGCTTGGGGACAGGGGGGACCTACGAGCAGTACTTC. Protein sequence: CASSLGTGGTYEQYF.

This rearrangement joins TRBV6-5 to TRBJ2-4; 9 bases agree with TRBD2. The ends lost 6 bases at V and 7 bases at J; junction bases unmatched: 10. CDR1 is MNHEY, CDR2 SVGAGI, per germline. This CDR3 contains 15 residues. The CDR3 reads CASSRGGARPNIQYF. DNA of the CDR3: TGTGCCAGCAGCCGCGGGGGGGCTCGCCCTAACATTCAGTACTTC.

The J gene is TRBJ1-4, the V gene TRBV18; 8 nucleotides line up with TRBD1. The CDR3 loop spans 14 amino acids. Trimming cost V 2 bases and J 8 bases; bases outside gene matches: 4. Germline V gives CDR1 KGHSH, CDR2 LQKENI. The CDR3 protein is CASSPGQGGEKLFF. The DNA of the CDR3 is TGTGCCAGCTCACCAGGACAGGGTGGCGAAAAACTGTTTTTT.

The chain links TRBV11-3 to TRBJ1-1; D not certain. CDR3 size: 13 residues. Germline V lookup: CDR1 SGHNT, CDR2 YENEEA. V lost 6 bases and J 3 bases, leaving 11 bases between the germline ends. DNA for the CDR3: TGTGCCAGCAGTCCTCCGGTGCACACTGAAGCTTTCTTT. Residues: CASSPPVHTEAFF.

This clone was seen a single time. V usage is TRBV15 and J usage is TRBJ1-5, with a tentative D call TRBD1 (6 bases). The CDR3 is 17 residues long. The germline V gene has CDR1 LNHNV and CDR2 YYDKDF (reference sequence). Trimming removed 2 bases at V and 4 bases at J, with 18 bases between. The CDR3 DNA reads as TGTGCCACCAGCAGATCGGGGACACACAGGGCTAATCAGCCCCAGCATTTT. Its protein is CATSRSGTHRANQPQHF.

The chain recombines TRBV5-1 with TRBJ2-2; 11 nucleotides align to TRBD2. This CDR3 is built from 17 residues. Unmatched junction bases numbered 4, after V lost 0 bases and J lost 3 bases. In germline, CDR1 is SGHRS, CDR2 YFSETQ. In DNA form, the CDR3 reads TGCGCCAGCAGCTTGGCGGGGACTAGCGGATACACCGGGGAGCTGTTTTTT. This translates into CASSLAGTSGYTGELFF.

The chain has TRBV28 and TRBJ2-7; 10 bases map to TRBD2. The CDR3 is 14 amino acids. The germline V gene has CDR1 MDHEN and CDR2 SYDVKM. V dropped 6 bases and J dropped 4; count of bases not matched to a gene: 6. The CDR3 nucleotides are TGTGCCAGCAGCCCTAGCGGGAGCCCATACGAGCAGTACTTC. It yields the protein CASSPSGSPYEQYF.

This chain links TRBV5-1 with TRBJ2-6, with D possibly TRBD2 on 5 matching bases. Trimming took off 1 base at V and 1 base at J, with 6 bases between the two ends. This CDR3 has 15 residues. Looked up from germline, CDR1 is SGHRS and CDR2 is YFSETQ. This CDR3 is CASSLPGSGANVLTF. CDR3 DNA: TGCGCCAGCAGCTTGCCGGGATCTGGGGCCAACGTCCTGACTTTC.

The count of this clone is one. The chain uses TRBV28 and TRBJ2-5; possibly TRBD1 for D (6 bases). Germline V CDR1 and CDR2: MDHEN, SYDVKM. The CDR3 length is 14 residues. The germline V and J ends were trimmed by 5 bases and 2 bases, with 12 bases remaining between them. The CDR3 loop is CASSAATGQETQYF. The CDR3 DNA follows: TGTGCCAGCAGTGCGGCGACAGGTCAAGAGACCCAGTACTTC.

The chain is built from TRBV1 and TRBJ1-1; no DNA check was done on the table's D call, TRBD1. TRBV1 is annotated as a pseudogene. The length of the CDR3 is 15 residues. The CDR3 sequence is CTSSPRQGKKPEAFF. The CDR3 bases are TGCACCAGCAGCCCGAGACAGGGGAAGAAGCCTGAAGCTTTCTTT.

V usage is TRBV5-1 and J usage is TRBJ2-5; TRBD1 matches 7 bases. Germline V gene lookup returns CDR1 SGHRS and CDR2 YFSETQ. Trimming at V came to 4 bases and at J to 5 bases, leaving 11 bases not matched to a gene. The CDR3 loop spans 15 amino acids. This CDR3 reads CASSLDATGIETQYF. The CDR3, as DNA: TGCGCCAGCAGCCTGGACGCGACAGGGATTGAGACCCAGTACTTC. The full variable domain, with the rest looked up from reference TRBV5-1 and TRBJ2-5, is KAGVTQTPRYLIKTRGQQVTLSCSPISGHRSVSWYQQTPGQGLQFLFEYFSETQRNKGNFPGRFSGRQFSNSRSEMNVSTLELGDSALYLCASSLDATGIETQYFGPGTRLLVL.

The J gene is TRBJ2-2, the V gene TRBV13, with D unresolved. V lost 5 bases to trimming and J lost 6 bases, with 7 bases between them. The germline gives CDR1 PRHDT, CDR2 FYEKMQ (reference sequence). This CDR3 region has 12 residues. As DNA, the CDR3 is TGTGCCAGCAGCCCTCTTCCCGGGGAGCTGTTTTTT. Protein: CASSPLPGELFF.